This T cell receptor (beta chain) is from a study of T cells in Graves' hyperthyroidism and ophthalmopathy. Points from the study as a whole: Through a model of 13 V-J features, ophthalmopathy was separated from stable hyperthyroidism. Within blood appeared most thyroid clonotypes that had expanded above 0.001.

The source material, RNA transcripts, was used to amplify TCR beta CDR3 regions. A set of HTBI primers served as the primers for a first-round RT-PCR of the TCR CDR3. MiXCR, applied by TCRdb to the multiplex PCR reads, yields one record per CDR3 protein. Among a few hundred thousand distinct CDR3 sequences, around 16% were seen once, and the ten largest hold roughly 7.3%. Germline CDR1 KGHDR, CDR2 SFDVKD. With 3 bases removed from V and 3 bases from J, the gap between germline ends came to 10 bases. The CDR3 extends over 14 amino acids. Calling Graves' hyperthyroidism stable meant ophthalmopathy did not progress within 18 months. The study left out patients who had uncontrolled infection, other autoimmune disease, pregnancy or lactation. Ten or more counts support this clonotype. The target antigen is unknown.

The V call is TRBV24-1, the J call TRBJ2-5; the D gene is possibly TRBD2 (5 bases). The receptor was derived from a woman younger than 45 with Graves' hyperthyroidism. Specimen: blood. The CDR3 sequence is CATSDAAREETQYF. CDR3 nucleotide sequence: TGTGCCACCAGTGATGCGGCGAGGGAAGAGACCCAGTACTTC.